The rows below give T cell receptor beta chains drawn from one sample of a study of T cells in Graves' hyperthyroidism and ophthalmopathy. A single record per CDR3 protein comes from TCRdb applying MiXCR to the multiplex PCR reads. The table has roughly 550,000 distinct CDR3 sequences, 15% to 20% seen once. The sequencing input was blood. The receptors were sampled from a woman aged 30 to 39 with Graves' ophthalmopathy. The CDR3 runs from the conserved cysteine through the conserved F or W. A D gene is named only where the DNA matches it firmly. Size tells how often a clone was seen (once, few, many) or the class of an expanded clone, and some rows leave it out.

TRBV18	TRBD2	TRBJ2-1	many	CASSPGAGRDEQFF	TGTGCCAGCTCACCCGGCGCAGGGAGGGATGAGCAGTTCTTC
TRBV20-1	TRBD2	TRBJ2-3	-	CSVRRLAARTDTQYF	TGCAGTGTGAGGCGTCTAGCGGCGCGCACAGATACGCAGTATTTT
TRBV2	-	TRBJ2-5	many	CASSAHGGSWLETQYF	TGTGCCAGCAGTGCCCATGGGGGGAGCTGGTTAGAGACCCAGTACTTC
TRBV10-3	-	TRBJ2-7	few	CAINGLVNDYEQYF	TGTGCCATCAATGGACTTGTAAACGACTACGAGCAGTACTTC
TRBV28	-	TRBJ2-7	many	CASSSLIARGKQGYEQYF	TGTGCCAGCAGTTCCCTTATAGCGCGAGGTAAACAAGGATACGAGCAGTACTTC
TRBV4-1	TRBD2	TRBJ2-3	-	CASSHSQRGGSTDTQYF	TGCGCCAGCAGCCATTCGCAGCGGGGAGGTAGCACAGATACGCAGTATTTT
TRBV4-2	-	TRBJ2-4	-	CASSQDSGLGNIQYF	TGTGCCAGCAGCCAAGACTCCGGACTTGGAAACATTCAGTACTTC
TRBV6-1	-	TRBJ1-1	many	CASSVTHLNTEAFF	TGTGCCAGCAGTGTTACTCACCTGAACACTGAAGCTTTCTTT
TRBV10-1	TRBD1	TRBJ2-1	-	CASRDSIPDEQLF	TGCGCCAGCCGGGACAGCATTCCCGATGAGCAGCTCTTC
TRBV5-1	TRBD2	TRBJ2-2	many	CASSTGLALTGELFF	TGCGCCAGCAGCACGGGACTAGCGCTCACCGGGGAGCTGTTTTTT
TRBV20-1	-	TRBJ2-1	many	CSARARTGTTRNEQFF	TGCAGTGCTAGAGCCCGAACCGGGACCACGCGGAATGAGCAGTTCTTC
TRBV20-1	-	TRBJ1-2	-	CSATPGWDKRNYGYTF	TGCAGTGCCACTCCGGGTTGGGACAAGCGTAACTATGGCTACACCTTC
TRBV28	-	TRBJ1-4	-	CASSYQDEKLFF	TGTGCCAGCAGTTACCAGGATGAAAAACTGTTTTTT
TRBV7-2	-	TRBJ2-1	many	CASSGRVFTGNEQFF	TGTGCCAGCAGCGGTAGGGTTTTTACGGGTAATGAGCAGTTCTTC
TRBV5-1	-	TRBJ2-5	few	CASSRTQAGETQYF	TGCGCCAGCAGCAGAACCCAAGCGGGAGAGACCCAGTACTTC
TRBV6-1	-	TRBJ1-6	few	CASRNPPENSPLHF	TGTGCCAGCAGAAACCCACCGGAAAATTCACCCCTCCACTTT
TRBV7-8	TRBD2	TRBJ2-2	-	CASSFPGTSGTGELFF	TGTGCCAGCAGCTTCCCGGGGACTAGCGGCACCGGGGAGCTGTTTTTT
TRBV28	-	TRBJ2-1	-	CASSWGDSYNEQFF	TGTGCCAGCAGTTGGGGGGACAGCTACAATGAGCAGTTCTTC
TRBV20-1	-	TRBJ2-3	many	CSARRGWRSSTDTQYF	TGCAGTGCTAGACGGGGTTGGCGGTCCAGCACAGATACGCAGTATTTT
TRBV11-1	TRBD1	TRBJ2-3	many	CASSPTGTATDTQYF	TGTGCCAGCAGCCCGACCGGGACAGCAACAGATACGCAGTATTTT
TRBV18	TRBD1	TRBJ1-1	many	CASSTQQGWTEAFF	TGTGCCAGCTCAACCCAACAGGGGTGGACTGAAGCTTTCTTT
TRBV7-2	-	TRBJ2-2	few	CASSLAAGSNTGELFF	TGTGCCAGCAGCTTAGCGGCGGGGTCGAACACCGGGGAGCTGTTTTTT